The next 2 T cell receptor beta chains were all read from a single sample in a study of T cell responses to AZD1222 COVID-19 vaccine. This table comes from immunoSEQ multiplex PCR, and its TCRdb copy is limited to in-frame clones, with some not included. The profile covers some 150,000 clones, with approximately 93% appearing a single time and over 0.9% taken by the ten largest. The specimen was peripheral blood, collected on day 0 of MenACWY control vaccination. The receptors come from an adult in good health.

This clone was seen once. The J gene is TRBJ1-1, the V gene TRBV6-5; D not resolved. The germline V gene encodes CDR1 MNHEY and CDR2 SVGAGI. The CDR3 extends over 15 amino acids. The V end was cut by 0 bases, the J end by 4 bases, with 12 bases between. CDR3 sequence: CASSYSGAWGTEAFF. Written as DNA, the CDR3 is TGTGCCAGCAGTTACTCTGGCGCTTGGGGCACTGAAGCTTTCTTT.

CDR3 amino acids: CASSLGPRRPYSNQPQHF. Written as DNA, the CDR3 is TGTGCCAGCAGCTTGGGACCGCGTCGACCTTATAGTAATCAGCCCCAGCATTTT. The V call is TRBV5-6, the J call TRBJ1-5; D is unclear. The length of the CDR3 is 18 residues. Looked up from germline, CDR1 is SGHDT and CDR2 is YYEEEE. The germline V and J ends were trimmed by 0 bases and 4 bases, with 20 bases remaining between them.